This TCR beta chain was sequenced during a study of T cells in lung cancer brain metastases. Comment on this clone: The target antigen is unknown.

General observations from the study: Brain metastasis T cell infiltration was not adjusted for preoperative corticosteroid effects. Unique productive clones were significantly fewer in brain metastases: median roughly 1,500 versus 4,600.

Per germline, CDR1 SGHRS and CDR2 YFSETQ. The ends lost 1 base at V and 5 bases at J; junction bases unmatched: 8. CDR3 length: 16 amino acids. Exclusion applied to any patient with a history of multiple malignancies. TCRdb keeps only in-frame clones here, not all; method: immunoSEQ multiplex PCR. The repertoire has about 5,000 clones, approximately 87% of them found once; the top ten carry 9.2%. Sequencing used tumor tissue from a brain metastasis. The chain joins TRBV5-1 to TRBJ2-3; 9 bases are shared with TRBD2. The TCR originated in a woman in her 50s with non-small cell lung cancer that had spread to the brain. CDR3 sequence: CASSLTSSGRRDTQYF. The CDR3, as DNA: TGCGCCAGCAGCTTGACATCCAGCGGGAGGAGAGATACGCAGTATTTT. Full variable domain (rest looked up from reference TRBV5-1 and TRBJ2-3): KAGVTQTPRYLIKTRGQQVTLSCSPISGHRSVSWYQQTPGQGLQFLFEYFSETQRNKGNFPGRFSGRQFSNSRSEMNVSTLELGDSALYLCASSLTSSGRRDTQYFGPGTRLTVL.